A selection of T cell receptor beta chains follows, all from one sample in a study of CD8 T cells in ankylosing spondylitis. TCRdb itself ran the 5' RACE reads through MiXCR, one entry per CDR3 protein. Here the sample spans around 150,000 distinct CDR3 sequences, approximately 44% being singletons. The sample consisted of synovial fluid, either unsorted or a sorted T cell fraction (not recorded which). Every receptor here comes from a male donor with ankylosing spondylitis. The CDR3 runs from the conserved cysteine through the conserved F or W. The D gene is left open where the match is weak. Size is stated for part of the rows, as once, few or many counts, or as a class when the clone is expanded.

cdr3_aa: CASSQEDRTARDGLAKNIQYF
v_call: TRBV4-1
j_call: TRBJ2-4
d_call: NA
clone_size: few
cdr3_length: 21

cdr3_aa: CATSDPSTGTYEQYF
v_call: TRBV24-1
j_call: TRBJ2-7
d_call: TRBD1
clone_size: NA
cdr3_length: 15

cdr3_aa: CASRPQGGRNEQYF
v_call: TRBV6-1
j_call: TRBJ2-7
d_call: NA
clone_size: few
cdr3_length: 14

cdr3_aa: CASSSSTGTPNEKLFF
v_call: TRBV21-1
j_call: TRBJ1-4
d_call: NA
clone_size: many
cdr3_length: 16

cdr3_aa: CASSLTDRGDNQPQHF
v_call: TRBV7-9
j_call: TRBJ1-5
d_call: TRBD1
clone_size: NA
cdr3_length: 16

cdr3_aa: CASKRGFGFIPPAFF
v_call: TRBV12-3/TRBV12-4
j_call: TRBJ1-1
d_call: NA
clone_size: few
cdr3_length: 15

cdr3_aa: CASQESSYEQYF
v_call: TRBV12-3/TRBV12-4
j_call: TRBJ2-7
d_call: NA
clone_size: many
cdr3_length: 12

cdr3_aa: CASSSDYDTDTQYF
v_call: TRBV12-3/TRBV12-4
j_call: TRBJ2-3
d_call: NA
clone_size: NA
cdr3_length: 14

cdr3_aa: CTSSLAPSRLAGYSDTQYF
v_call: TRBV12-3/TRBV12-4
j_call: TRBJ2-3
d_call: TRBD2
clone_size: NA
cdr3_length: 19

cdr3_aa: CASSLSGYITDTQYF
v_call: TRBV12-3/TRBV12-4
j_call: TRBJ2-3
d_call: NA
clone_size: NA
cdr3_length: 15

cdr3_aa: CASSPGELYGYTF
v_call: TRBV7-9
j_call: TRBJ1-2
d_call: NA
clone_size: NA
cdr3_length: 13

cdr3_aa: CASSPKVSFSYNEQFF
v_call: TRBV18
j_call: TRBJ2-1
d_call: NA
clone_size: NA
cdr3_length: 16

cdr3_aa: CASSVHRGPTDTQYF
v_call: TRBV7-8
j_call: TRBJ2-3
d_call: TRBD1
clone_size: many
cdr3_length: 15

cdr3_aa: CASSWYRGYNEQFF
v_call: TRBV12-3/TRBV12-4
j_call: TRBJ2-1
d_call: TRBD1
clone_size: few
cdr3_length: 14

cdr3_aa: CASSTGQDWYGYTF
v_call: TRBV5-1
j_call: TRBJ1-2
d_call: TRBD1
clone_size: NA
cdr3_length: 14

cdr3_aa: CSARSGLGDEQFF
v_call: TRBV20-1
j_call: TRBJ2-1
d_call: NA
clone_size: few
cdr3_length: 13

cdr3_aa: CASSLQLGQGSGEQYF
v_call: TRBV4-2
j_call: TRBJ2-7
d_call: TRBD1
clone_size: NA
cdr3_length: 16

cdr3_aa: CASSLGIYEQFF
v_call: TRBV7-9
j_call: TRBJ2-1
d_call: NA
clone_size: few
cdr3_length: 12

cdr3_aa: CASSHVRDRDGEQYF
v_call: TRBV3-1
j_call: TRBJ2-7
d_call: TRBD1
clone_size: NA
cdr3_length: 15

cdr3_aa: CASKPSGVYNEQFF
v_call: TRBV6-2/TRBV6-3
j_call: TRBJ2-1
d_call: TRBD2
clone_size: NA
cdr3_length: 14

cdr3_aa: CASDRSYNSPLHF
v_call: TRBV28
j_call: TRBJ1-6
d_call: NA
clone_size: NA
cdr3_length: 13

cdr3_aa: CAISERGRSYNEQFF
v_call: TRBV10-3
j_call: TRBJ2-1
d_call: NA
clone_size: NA
cdr3_length: 15

cdr3_aa: CASSRRGGDEQYF
v_call: TRBV5-6
j_call: TRBJ2-7
d_call: NA
clone_size: NA
cdr3_length: 13

cdr3_aa: CATSRTPSWGYTF
v_call: TRBV15
j_call: TRBJ1-2
d_call: NA
clone_size: NA
cdr3_length: 13

cdr3_aa: CASSYSMGQNTGELFF
v_call: TRBV6-5
j_call: TRBJ2-2
d_call: NA
clone_size: few
cdr3_length: 16

cdr3_aa: CSARTSGGFPLGGETQYF
v_call: TRBV20-1
j_call: TRBJ2-5
d_call: TRBD2
clone_size: once
cdr3_length: 18

cdr3_aa: CASQEEGSPEAFF
v_call: TRBV2
j_call: TRBJ1-1
d_call: NA
clone_size: few
cdr3_length: 13

cdr3_aa: CASSLVPDHEQFF
v_call: TRBV11-2
j_call: TRBJ2-1
d_call: NA
clone_size: many
cdr3_length: 13

cdr3_aa: CASSFTSDAGEQYF
v_call: TRBV6-2/TRBV6-3
j_call: TRBJ2-7
d_call: TRBD2
clone_size: NA
cdr3_length: 14

cdr3_aa: CASSPLSGRVDEQFF
v_call: TRBV5-1
j_call: TRBJ2-1
d_call: TRBD2
clone_size: NA
cdr3_length: 15

cdr3_aa: CASSLGRQDTDTQYF
v_call: TRBV6-2/TRBV6-3
j_call: TRBJ2-3
d_call: NA
clone_size: many
cdr3_length: 15

cdr3_aa: CASSPRPVSNYGYTF
v_call: TRBV7-6
j_call: TRBJ1-2
d_call: NA
clone_size: NA
cdr3_length: 15

cdr3_aa: CASSLWSPHELLTF
v_call: TRBV5-1
j_call: TRBJ2-6
d_call: NA
clone_size: NA
cdr3_length: 14

cdr3_aa: CASSEATGGTDTQYF
v_call: TRBV6-1
j_call: TRBJ2-3
d_call: TRBD1
clone_size: NA
cdr3_length: 15

cdr3_aa: CASSFGSTSVHHNEQFF
v_call: TRBV5-5
j_call: TRBJ2-1
d_call: TRBD2
clone_size: NA
cdr3_length: 17

cdr3_aa: CATSRGRSWGGYGYTF
v_call: TRBV15
j_call: TRBJ1-2
d_call: NA
clone_size: few
cdr3_length: 16

cdr3_aa: CASRESGGRDNEQFF
v_call: TRBV27
j_call: TRBJ2-1
d_call: TRBD2
clone_size: many
cdr3_length: 15

cdr3_aa: CASGGTGGTDTQYF
v_call: TRBV11-2
j_call: TRBJ2-3
d_call: TRBD1
clone_size: NA
cdr3_length: 14

cdr3_aa: CASTPPGDGHNSPLHF
v_call: TRBV28
j_call: TRBJ1-6
d_call: NA
clone_size: NA
cdr3_length: 16

cdr3_aa: CASSFFTDTQYF
v_call: TRBV27
j_call: TRBJ2-3
d_call: NA
clone_size: NA
cdr3_length: 12

cdr3_aa: CAISDPLRQTSALNTEAFF
v_call: TRBV10-3
j_call: TRBJ1-1
d_call: NA
clone_size: NA
cdr3_length: 19

cdr3_aa: CASRIRDLKQYF
v_call: TRBV12-3/TRBV12-4
j_call: TRBJ2-4
d_call: NA
clone_size: NA
cdr3_length: 12

cdr3_aa: CASSPNQGARRTEAFF
v_call: TRBV7-9
j_call: TRBJ1-1
d_call: TRBD1
clone_size: many
cdr3_length: 16

cdr3_aa: CASSLWYQPQHF
v_call: TRBV7-9
j_call: TRBJ1-5
d_call: NA
clone_size: NA
cdr3_length: 12

cdr3_aa: CASSPVTQSNQPQHF
v_call: TRBV7-9
j_call: TRBJ1-5
d_call: NA
clone_size: NA
cdr3_length: 15

cdr3_aa: CASSNGTAFGYTF
v_call: TRBV11-2
j_call: TRBJ1-2
d_call: TRBD1
clone_size: NA
cdr3_length: 13

cdr3_aa: CASSLALNTEAFF
v_call: TRBV5-1
j_call: TRBJ1-1
d_call: NA
clone_size: many
cdr3_length: 13

cdr3_aa: CASSQGPHEANVLTF
v_call: TRBV4-3
j_call: TRBJ2-6
d_call: NA
clone_size: NA
cdr3_length: 15

cdr3_aa: CASSSRESYTGELFF
v_call: TRBV12-3/TRBV12-4
j_call: TRBJ2-2
d_call: TRBD2
clone_size: NA
cdr3_length: 15

cdr3_aa: CASSLDGRSYEQYF
v_call: TRBV7-9
j_call: TRBJ2-7
d_call: NA
clone_size: few
cdr3_length: 14

cdr3_aa: CASSHLGLAGRSNEQFF
v_call: TRBV3-1
j_call: TRBJ2-1
d_call: TRBD2
clone_size: few
cdr3_length: 17